This record concerns one T cell receptor beta chain sequence. Its antigen is currently unknown. Germline CDR1 reads SGHRS; CDR2 reads YFSETQ. V was pared by 7 bases and J by 5 bases, with 5 bases of the junction left unmatched. The CDR3 totals 12 residues. This record comes from a study of cytomegalovirus exposure and HLA in healthy donors. In the study overall: The same platform used for the 500 to 850 first-cohort repertoires was also used for the 100 to 150 validation repertoires, as a later analysis reported. Study results and caveats: In the roughly 130 validation repertoires, a later analysis found that first-cohort TCR clusters tended to co-occur. According to the study, some 160 TCR beta chains were cytomegalovirus-associated. Most observed TCR sequences were rare, whereas some public TCRs were detected in many donors.

Repertoires were generated with immunoSEQ multiplex PCR, while TCRdb's copy carries only in-frame clones and drops some. The sample holds approximately 82,000 clones, 90% to 95% seen once. The source is a woman aged 18-30 years in good health and CMV-seronegative. This chain joins TRBV5-1 and TRBJ2-5, with 7 nucleotides matching TRBD2. Sequenced: PBMCs. CDR3 coding DNA: TGCGCCAGCGGGGCGGGGGAGGAGACCCAGTACTTC. It specifies CASGAGEETQYF.